This T cell receptor beta chain originates from a study of CD4 and CD8 cells across lung adenocarcinoma regions. This CDR3 region has 12 residues. Germline V gene sequence: CDR1 MGHRA, CDR2 YSYEKL. Trimming cost V 5 bases and J 14 bases; bases outside gene matches: 7. Each CDR3 protein is one row after TCRdb ran MiXCR on the PCR reads. The data contain almost 7,000 distinct CDR3 sequences, roughly 54% of them singletons. Localized lung adenocarcinoma, a non-small cell lung cancer, affected the donors. The V gene is TRBV4-1, the J gene TRBJ2-1; 9 bases map to TRBD1. This sequence originates from a male donor with lung adenocarcinoma. The CD4 and CD8 labels of this study may be unreliable. The material sequenced was CD8+ T cells from the center of a lung tumor. The CDR3 nucleotides read TGCGCCAGCAGCTCACAGGGGGCGCGTAAGTTCTTC. Protein product: CASSSQGARKFF.